This TCR beta chain appears in the sequencing data of a study of Ad26.COV2.S vaccination and SARS-CoV-2 variants. Study background: Intramuscular Ad26.COV2.S doses were given once or twice, 56 days apart. Broader study findings: Reportedly, spike-specific CD8+ and CD4+ T cell responses achieved substantial breadth once vaccination had taken place. From the TCR breadth and depth analyses, total T cell responses may have been underestimated.

To note about this clone: Its antigen is currently unknown.

Assay used: immunoSEQ multiplex PCR; TCRdb lists only in-frame clones, some missing. The sample lists about 680,000 clones; 80% to 90% were seen once. As for treatment: roughly 19 received Ad26.COV2.S at low or high dose, single or two shots; about five received placebo; per-sample allocation not given. Sampling happened 63 days after the first vaccine or placebo injection. Boston supplied an adult donor aged 18-55 years. The CDR3 extends over 13 amino acids. Germline CDR1 reads SEHNR; CDR2 reads FQNEAQ (reference sequence). J was trimmed by 5 bases and V by 5 bases; bases with no gene match: 4. The sample consisted of peripheral blood, taken in a trial of Ad26.COV2.S vaccine versus placebo. V usage is TRBV7-9 and J usage is TRBJ2-3; TRBD1 aligns across 7 bases. The receptor was isolated from a person aged 18 to 59 who received the Ad26.COV2.S COVID-19 vaccine or a placebo. CDR3 amino acids: CASSAQGLDTQYF. CDR3 in DNA: TGTGCCAGCAGCGCACAGGGGCTAGATACGCAGTATTTT.